The present TCR beta chain was sequenced within a study of blood T cell repertoires in COVID-19. Study-level background: Material from acute and convalescent COVID-19 was sourced from the United States, Italy and Spain.

Repertoires were generated with immunoSEQ multiplex PCR, while TCRdb's copy carries only in-frame clones and drops some. The data show around 220,000 clones, with around nine tenths seen just once and approximately 2% held by the top ten. Germline loops: CDR1 SGHDN, CDR2 FVKESK. The CDR3 loop spans 14 amino acids. V dropped 3 bases and J dropped 2; count of bases not matched to a gene: 2. The rearrangement joins TRBV14 to TRBJ2-3; 7 bases are a match to TRBD1. The sample comprised peripheral blood. The sequence derives from a woman between 40 and 50 years old who had recovered from COVID-19. The CDR3 here is CASSHGQDTDTQYF. CDR3 DNA: TGTGCCAGCAGCCACGGACAGGACACAGATACGCAGTATTTT.